Listed below are T cell receptor beta chains from one sample, sequenced in a study of early T cells in non-severe SARS-CoV-2 infection. TCRdb re-called the 5' RACE reads through MiXCR, storing one row per CDR3 protein. This sample has about 64,000 distinct CDR3 sequences; roughly 18% occur once, and the top ten carry roughly 9%. The sample was whole blood, taken at baseline. The receptors here all came from an adult who was a healthcare worker with PCR-confirmed SARS-CoV-2 infection or an uninfected control (not recorded which). CDR3s include the opening cysteine and the closing phenylalanine or tryptophan. A D gene is named only where the DNA matches it firmly. Clone sizes are given selectively: once, few, many, or a class where the clone is expanded.

J	D	V	size	CDR3	DNA
TRBJ2-1	TRBD2	TRBV6-2/TRBV6-3	few	CASRLASSGRYNEQFF	TGTGCCAGCAGACTCGCTTCTAGCGGGAGGTACAATGAGCAGTTCTTC
TRBJ2-5	-	TRBV15	-	CATSRDRGQETQYF	TGTGCCACCAGCAGAGATCGGGGGCAAGAGACCCAGTACTTC
TRBJ2-2	-	TRBV7-6	once	CASCLARAGELFF	TGTGCCAGCTGCTTAGCCCGCGCCGGGGAGCTGTTTTTT
TRBJ2-3	TRBD2	TRBV5-8	-	CASSFPSGSTDTQYF	TGTGCCAGCAGCTTCCCTAGCGGGAGCACAGATACGCAGTATTTT
TRBJ2-7	TRBD1	TRBV5-1	few	CASSYQGAYEQYF	TGCGCCAGCAGCTACCAGGGGGCCTACGAGCAGTACTTC
TRBJ2-2	-	TRBV11-2	-	CASSLEVGITGELFF	TGTGCCAGCAGCTTAGAGGTCGGGATCACCGGGGAGCTGTTTTTT
TRBJ2-7	-	TRBV7-7	-	CASSSTILGEQYF	TGTGCCAGCAGCTCGACGATCTTGGGGGAGCAGTACTTC
TRBJ1-2	-	TRBV5-1	-	CASSSDGGYTF	TGCGCCAGCAGCTCTGATGGCGGCTACACCTTC
TRBJ2-5	-	TRBV15	few	CATSKVYQETQYF	TGTGCCACCAGCAAGGTGTACCAAGAGACCCAGTACTTC
TRBJ2-3	TRBD1	TRBV5-4	few	CASSPPTRGHREDTQYF	TGTGCCAGCAGCCCGCCGACCAGGGGGCATAGGGAGGATACGCAGTATTTT
TRBJ1-5	-	TRBV7-2	many	CASSRGRGQPQHF	TGTGCCAGCAGCAGGGGACGAGGTCAGCCCCAGCATTTT
TRBJ2-1	-	TRBV20-1	-	CSARPSYNEQFF	TGCAGTGCTAGACCGTCCTACAATGAGCAGTTCTTC
TRBJ2-3	-	TRBV5-5	-	CASSLQPGPTDTQYF	TGTGCCAGCAGCTTGCAGCCAGGGCCCACAGATACGCAGTATTTT
TRBJ2-1	TRBD2	TRBV11-2	few	CASSFYLGLAGYEQFF	TGTGCCAGCAGCTTTTACCTGGGACTAGCGGGATATGAGCAGTTCTTC
TRBJ1-3	-	TRBV21-1	-	CASRAGGLYTIYF	TGTGCCAGCAGGGCAGGGGGTTTATACACCATATATTTT
TRBJ2-7	-	TRBV20-1	-	CSARDLRVSSYEQYF	TGCAGTGCTAGAGATCTGCGGGTGAGCTCCTACGAGCAGTACTTC
TRBJ2-7	-	TRBV5-5	-	CASSLGTHEQYF	TGTGCCAGCAGCTTGGGCACGCACGAGCAGTACTTC